The 3 T cell receptor beta chains below all came from one sample that was sequenced in a study of T-cell reconstitution after alpha-beta-depleted transplantation in children. Preparing the TCRbeta library involved the use of unique molecular identifiers. TCRdb processed the PCR reads anew with MiXCR; each CDR3 protein has one entry. The table includes around 580,000 distinct CDR3 sequences, 25% to 30% detected once. The sequenced sample was PBMCs, obtained before TCRalphabeta/CD19-depleted stem cell transplant. Every receptor here comes from a boy in the first two years of life with Wiskott-Aldrich syndrome, due to receive a stem cell transplant.

The chain links TRBV7-9 to TRBJ1-4, with D unclear. Deletions cut 6 bases from V and 6 bases from J, with 11 bases between. Germline V gene sequence: CDR1 SEHNR, CDR2 FQNEAQ (reference sequence). The CDR3 sequence is 13 residues long. CDR3 in DNA: TGTGCCAGCAGTCCTTATGGGGATGAAAAACTGTTTTTT. It is translated as CASSPYGDEKLFF. Using reference TRBV7-9 and TRBJ1-4 for the parts outside the CDR3, the full variable domain is DTGVSQNPRHKITKRGQNVTFRCDPISEHNRLYWYRQTLGQGPEFLTYFQNEAQLEKSRLLSDRFSAERPKGSFSTLEIQRTEQGDSAMYLCASSPYGDEKLFFGSGTQLSVL.

The chain carries TRBV5-1 and TRBJ1-1, with D unclear. CDR3 length: 14 residues. Germline V CDR1 and CDR2: SGHRS, YFSETQ. V was pared by 0 bases and J by 5 bases, with 11 bases between. As DNA, the CDR3 is TGCGCCAGCAGCTTGGCCGGAGTTCGGACTGAAGCTTTCTTT. Translating it yields CASSLAGVRTEAFF.

The chain links TRBV5-6 to TRBJ2-5, with 9 bases aligning to TRBD1. CDR3 length: 15 amino acids. V was pared by 1 base and J by 6 bases, with 7 bases of the junction left unmatched. Germline lookup yields CDR1 SGHDT and CDR2 YYEEEE. The CDR3: CASSLRDRVAQTQYF. CDR3 in DNA: TGTGCCAGCAGCTTGCGGGACAGGGTGGCGCAGACCCAGTACTTC.